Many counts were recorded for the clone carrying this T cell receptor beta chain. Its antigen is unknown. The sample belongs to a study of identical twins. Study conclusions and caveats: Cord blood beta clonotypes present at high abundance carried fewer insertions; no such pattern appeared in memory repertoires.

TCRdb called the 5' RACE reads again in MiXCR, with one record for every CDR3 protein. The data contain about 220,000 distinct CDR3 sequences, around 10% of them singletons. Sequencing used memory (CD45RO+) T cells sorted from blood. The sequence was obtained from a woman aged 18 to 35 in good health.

CDR3: CASSDLESRETQYF. In DNA, the CDR3 is TGTGCCAGCAGTGATCTGGAATCCCGGGAGACCCAGTACTTC. V and J are TRBV25-1 and TRBJ2-5, with no clear D. Trimming shortened V by 3 bases and J by 5 bases, and 13 bases separated the two germline ends. CDR3 length: 14 residues. Germline V gene data show CDR1 as MGHDK and CDR2 as SYGVNS.